This paragraph covers one T cell receptor (beta chain) sequence. Original processing notes: Scientists estimated how many nucleated cells there were by amplifying reference gene primers. Sequenced by immunoSEQ multiplex PCR; TCRdb stores in-frame clones only, minus some. That table gives V, J and clone size, and the DNA gave D and trimming. The sample shows roughly 120,000 clones, 75% to 90% of them seen only once. The data are from a study of blood T cell repertoires in COVID-19. Study summary: Both acute and convalescent COVID-19 samples were obtained from the United States, Italy and Spain. Sample material is recorded as cDNA or gDNA derived from T cells, B-cell-depleted T cells, or PBMCs.

Germline assignment: CDR1 ENHRY and CDR2 SYGVKD. Trimming pared 10 bases from V and 4 bases from J, leaving 10 bases between. The CDR3 sequence is 11 residues long. The chain couples TRBV10-3 to TRBJ1-1; D unclear. This clonotype was sampled from a human donor in a cohort sampled during active COVID-19. The sequenced sample was peripheral blood. In DNA, the CDR3 is TGTGCCACAACCGAGGGCACTGAAGCTTTCTTT. Its protein product is CATTEGTEAFF.